The next 14 T cell receptor beta chains were all read from a single sample in a study of shared clonotypes between healthy human individuals. Produced via immunoSEQ multiplex PCR; TCRdb's table is partial and in-frame only. This table has about 2,200,000 clones, around 93% appearing once. The naive CD8 fraction comprised CD45RO-negative cells positively selected for CCR7 and excluded terminally differentiated effector memory CD45RA+ cells. Sequenced sample: naive CD8+ T cells from PBMCs. Source of these receptors: a man between 18 and 35 years old in good health. Some clones in this sample may be carry-over from other donors' samples.

This clone was observed a single time. The J gene is TRBJ2-7, the V gene TRBV27; 11 nucleotides agree with TRBD1. CDR1 is MNHEY and CDR2 is SMNVEV in the germline V gene (reference sequence). The CDR3 is 15 residues long. The V gene end was trimmed by 5 bases and the J gene end by 2 bases; junction bases not matched to a gene: 5. CDR3 loop: CASSTGTGGAYEQYF. CDR3 DNA sequence: TGTGCCAGCAGTACAGGGACAGGGGGTGCCTACGAGCAGTACTTC.

In its sample, this clone was seen a few times. The J gene is TRBJ1-4, the V gene TRBV5-6; D unresolved. The CDR3 spans 12 residues. V shed 0 bases and J shed 8 bases, with 5 bases lying between them. In germline, CDR1 is SGHDT, CDR2 YYEEEE. CDR3 loop: CASSLVGEKLFF. For the CDR3, the DNA is TGTGCCAGCAGCTTGGTGGGGGAAAAACTGTTTTTT.

V is TRBV19 and J is TRBJ2-7; 8 bases align to TRBD2. The trim removed 1 base at V and 6 bases at J, leaving 5 bases unmatched. The CDR3 has 14 residues. Germline V gene sequence: CDR1 LNHDA, CDR2 SQIVND (reference sequence). The DNA for the CDR3 is TGTGCCAGTAGTATAGTGGCGGGAGGTCCCGAGCAGTACTTC. The encoded protein is CASSIVAGGPEQYF.

The V gene is TRBV7-9, the J gene TRBJ1-2; D might be TRBD1 (5 bases). The CDR3 contains 14 residues. Germline-derived CDR1 and CDR2 are SEHNR and FQNEAQ (reference sequence). Trimming took off 0 bases at V and 1 base at J, with 6 bases between the two ends. In DNA, the CDR3 is TGTGCCAGCAGCTTAGCGACAGTTAACTATGGCTACACCTTC. Translation: CASSLATVNYGYTF.

The chain has TRBV7-9 and TRBJ2-3, with D maybe TRBD2 (6 bases). The germline gives CDR1 SEHNR, CDR2 FQNEAQ (reference sequence). CDR3 length equals 18 residues. Between the trimmed V and J ends, which lost 5 bases and 2 bases, there was a span of 23 bases. Here the CDR3 DNA reads TGTGCCAGCAGCCCCTTCTCGGCCGCAACGGGGGTCACAGATACGCAGTATTTT. This translates into CASSPFSAATGVTDTQYF.

V usage is TRBV28 and J usage is TRBJ2-3; weak D call: TRBD2 (7 bases). CDR3 length: 11 amino acids. Trimming left V 8 bases short and J 6 bases short, with 9 bases between. Germline loops: CDR1 MDHEN, CDR2 SYDVKM. CDR3 region: CASGRGDTQYF. The CDR3 region has the DNA TGTGCCAGCGGGAGGGGGGATACGCAGTATTTT.

In its sample, this clone was seen once. This chain's CDR3 is CASSHLGAGRIDTQYF. CDR3 nucleotide sequence: TGTGCCAGCAGTCACCTCGGGGCAGGGCGGATAGATACGCAGTATTTT. This chain connects TRBV7-9 to TRBJ2-3; D may be TRBD1 or TRBD2 (5 bases each). Trimming took off 6 bases at V and 5 bases at J, with 21 bases between the two ends. The CDR3 sequence is 16 residues long. Germline loops: CDR1 SEHNR, CDR2 FQNEAQ (reference sequence).

This chain uses TRBV2 with TRBJ2-6, with D perhaps assigned TRBD1 or TRBD2 (5 bases each). V was pared by 5 bases and J by 0 bases, with 14 bases between. The CDR3 is made up of 17 amino acids. Germline V CDR1 and CDR2: SNHLY, FYNNEI. The CDR3 sequence: CASSPGTHDSGANVLTF. The CDR3 nucleotides read TGTGCCAGCAGTCCCGGGACGCACGACTCTGGGGCCAACGTCCTGACTTTC.

V is TRBV27 and J is TRBJ2-2; 9 bases line up with TRBD1. In germline, CDR1 is MNHEY, CDR2 SMNVEV (reference sequence). CDR3 length: 15 residues. V shed 7 bases and J 4 bases; nucleotides not matched to a gene: 7. The CDR3 here is CASTRTGAVTGELFF. The DNA of the CDR3 is TGTGCCAGCACCCGGACAGGGGCGGTCACCGGGGAGCTGTTTTTT.

The rearrangement uses TRBV6-6 and TRBJ2-5; D unresolved. From germline, CDR1 is MNHNY and CDR2 SVGAGI (reference sequence). V shed 2 bases and J shed 1 base, with 14 bases lying between them. This CDR3 is 16 amino acids long. The CDR3 reads CASSYLGAFPQETQYF. The CDR3 nucleotides are TGTGCCAGCAGTTACCTCGGCGCTTTCCCCCAAGAGACCCAGTACTTC.

The chain links TRBV10-3 to TRBJ2-2; D remains ambiguous. Trimming removed 0 bases at V and 8 bases at J, with 4 bases between. Per germline, CDR1 ENHRY and CDR2 SYGVKD. The CDR3 consists of 12 residues. DNA of the CDR3: TGTGCCATCAGTGAGTCGAAAGGGGAGCTGTTTTTT. This codes for CAISESKGELFF.

V and J are TRBV28 and TRBJ1-1; possibly TRBD1 for D (6 bases). The CDR3 is made up of 14 amino acids. Germline values: CDR1 MDHEN, CDR2 SYDVKM. V lost 6 bases, J lost 2 bases, and 13 bases lay in between. This chain's CDR3 is CASRVNRENTEAFF. CDR3 DNA: TGTGCCAGCAGGGTTAACAGGGAAAACACTGAAGCTTTCTTT.

This chain links TRBV19 with TRBJ1-3, with a possible D match to TRBD1 (6 bases). Trimming took off 7 bases at V and 0 bases at J, with 16 bases between the two ends. The V gene's germline CDR1 is LNHDA and CDR2 SQIVND (reference sequence). This CDR3 region has 16 residues. CDR3 sequence (DNA): TGTGCCAGTAAGCCCCGGGAGGGGGGCTCTGGAAACACCATATATTTT. Translation: CASKPREGGSGNTIYF.

The chain uses TRBV7-9 and TRBJ2-5; D remains unclear. V was trimmed by 5 bases and J by 0 bases, leaving 16 bases between them. In germline, CDR1 is SEHNR, CDR2 FQNEAQ (reference sequence). This CDR3 contains 16 residues. The CDR3 DNA is TGTGCCAGCAGCCCCAGGCGCGTATTTGACCAAGAGACCCAGTACTTC. This codes for CASSPRRVFDQETQYF.